These T cell receptor beta chains were read from a single sample in a study of cytomegalovirus exposure and HLA in healthy donors. Clones were sequenced by immunoSEQ multiplex PCR, and TCRdb holds only the in-frame ones, with some missing. The sample lists around 150,000 clones; more than 70% were seen once. The specimen was PBMCs. The origin of the receptors is a man aged 18 to 30 in good health and CMV-seronegative. The CDR3 runs from the conserved cysteine through the conserved F or W. The D gene is left open where the match is weak. Where a row states a size, it is once, few, many or the class of an expanded clone; other rows omit it.

CDR3	DNA	D	size	V	J
CASSGPKNEQYF	TGTGCCAGCAGCGGCCCCAAGAACGAGCAGTACTTC	NA	NA	TRBV11-2	TRBJ2-7
CASSSTGTGSSGYTF	TGTGCCAGCAGCTCCACCGGGACAGGGTCGAGCGGCTACACCTTC	TRBD1	NA	TRBV6-5	TRBJ1-2
CATSKVETAPQFGYGYTF	TGTGCCACCAGCAAGGTAGAGACAGCGCCCCAATTCGGCTATGGCTACACCTTC	NA	NA	TRBV15	TRBJ1-2
CASRGRGPTRPENIQYF	TGTGCCAGCAGGGGCAGGGGGCCCACCCGGCCGGAAAACATTCAGTACTTC	TRBD1	few	TRBV28	TRBJ2-4
CASSPTGEYYGYTF	TGTGCCAGCAGTCCGACAGGGGAATACTATGGCTACACCTTC	TRBD1	few	TRBV6-5	TRBJ1-2
CASSITQGSGNQPQHF	TGTGCCAGTAGTATTACTCAGGGTTCGGGCAATCAGCCCCAGCATTTT	NA	NA	TRBV19	TRBJ1-5
CASAHTGTAFSGANVLTF	TGTGCCAGCGCCCATACCGGGACAGCGTTCTCTGGGGCCAACGTCCTGACTTTC	TRBD1	NA	TRBV11-2	TRBJ2-6
CASSRDNMNTEAFF	TGTGCCAGCTCACGGGACAACATGAACACTGAAGCTTTCTTT	NA	NA	TRBV18	TRBJ1-1
CASSELTGGSNEQFF	TGTGCCAGCAGTGAGCTGACAGGGGGGTCAAATGAGCAGTTCTTC	TRBD1	NA	TRBV25-1	TRBJ2-1
CATSRGRTDNNQPQHF	TGTGCCACCAGCAGAGGGAGGACAGATAACAATCAGCCCCAGCATTTT	NA	NA	TRBV15	TRBJ1-5
CASSLGQGVAFF	TGTGCCAGCAGCTTGGGCCAGGGCGTAGCTTTCTTT	NA	NA	TRBV5-6	TRBJ1-1
CASSPQRQTEAFF	TGTGCCAGCAGCCCCCAAAGACAGACTGAAGCTTTCTTT	NA	NA	TRBV5-4	TRBJ1-1
CASSEMTENTGELFF	TGTGCCAGCAGTGAAATGACAGAGAACACCGGGGAGCTGTTTTTT	NA	NA	TRBV28	TRBJ2-2
CASSLLRDTNTGELFF	TGCGCCAGCAGCCTTCTCCGGGACACGAACACCGGGGAGCTGTTTTTT	NA	NA	TRBV5-1	TRBJ2-2
CASSFYGTSGGLDTQYF	TGTGCCAGCAGCTTCTATGGGACTAGCGGGGGCTTGGATACGCAGTATTTT	TRBD2	NA	TRBV11-2	TRBJ2-3
CASSLPTGSNYGYTF	TGTGCCAGCAGTTTACCGACTGGGTCTAACTATGGCTACACCTTC	NA	NA	TRBV6-6	TRBJ1-2
CASSVEGAGEAFF	TGTGCCAGCAGCGTAGAGGGGGCAGGTGAAGCTTTCTTT	TRBD1	NA	TRBV9	TRBJ1-1
CASPGQGFYEQYF	TGTGCCAGCCCGGGACAGGGGTTCTACGAGCAGTACTTC	TRBD1	NA	TRBV6-1	TRBJ2-7
CASSPAQINQPQHF	TGTGCCAGCTCACCGGCACAGATCAATCAGCCCCAGCATTTT	NA	NA	TRBV18	TRBJ1-5
CASSSDGTVKETQYF	TGTGCCAGCAGTTCCGACGGGACAGTAAAAGAGACCCAGTACTTC	TRBD1	NA	TRBV28	TRBJ2-5
CASSQNPGTGIGELFF	TGTGCCAGCAGCCAGAACCCCGGGACAGGGATCGGGGAGCTGTTTTTT	TRBD1	NA	TRBV9	TRBJ2-2
CASSSPAPTGDYGYTF	TGTGCCAGCAGCTCACCCGCGCCGACAGGGGACTATGGCTACACCTTC	TRBD1	NA	TRBV11-2	TRBJ1-2
CATSRGGGIGNEQFF	TGTGCCACCAGCAGAGGGGGAGGAATCGGCAATGAGCAGTTCTTC	NA	NA	TRBV15	TRBJ2-1
CASSSGVNQPQHF	TGTGCCAGCAGCTCGGGGGTCAATCAGCCCCAGCATTTT	NA	NA	TRBV7-2	TRBJ1-5
CAISDPGGTDSNEKLFF	TGTGCCATCAGTGATCCAGGGGGGACAGATTCTAATGAAAAACTGTTTTTT	TRBD1	NA	TRBV10-3	TRBJ1-4
CATSRDGKGANQPQHF	TGTGCCACCAGCAGAGATGGCAAGGGGGCGAATCAGCCCCAGCATTTT	TRBD1	NA	TRBV15	TRBJ1-5
CSVEGTAEAFF	TGCAGCGTTGAAGGGACAGCTGAAGCTTTCTTT	NA	NA	TRBV29-1	TRBJ1-1
CASSLGRAHTIYF	TGTGCCAGCAGCTTGGGGAGGGCCCACACCATATATTTT	NA	NA	TRBV5-4	TRBJ1-3
CASSDPGTSRPDTQYF	TGCGCCAGCAGCGACCCCGGGACTAGCCGTCCAGATACGCAGTATTTT	TRBD2	NA	TRBV5-1	TRBJ2-3
CASSYSGQHSNQPQHF	TGTGCCAGCAGTTACTCGGGACAGCATAGCAATCAGCCCCAGCATTTT	TRBD1	NA	TRBV6-5	TRBJ1-5
CASSAGAGGRNEQFF	TGTGCCAGCAGTGCCGGAGCGGGAGGGCGCAATGAGCAGTTCTTC	TRBD2	once	TRBV2	TRBJ2-1
CASSLSGLVRSYNEQFF	TGTGCCAGCAGTTTATCGGGACTAGTTAGGTCCTACAATGAGCAGTTCTTC	TRBD2	NA	TRBV28	TRBJ2-1
CASKTLATGDEQFF	TGTGCCAGCAAGACACTAGCTACGGGGGATGAGCAGTTCTTC	NA	NA	TRBV6-4	TRBJ2-1
CASSLPAGAYEQYF	TGTGCCAGCAGTCTTCCAGCGGGAGCCTACGAGCAGTACTTC	TRBD2	NA	TRBV28	TRBJ2-7
CASSVDSFGSQPQHF	TGTGCCAGCAGCGTAGACAGTTTCGGGAGTCAGCCCCAGCATTTT	NA	once	TRBV9	TRBJ1-5
CASSLGQYSNQPQHF	TGTGCCAGCAGCTTGGGGCAGTATAGCAATCAGCCCCAGCATTTT	NA	NA	TRBV5-6	TRBJ1-5
CASSFPRGVAFF	TGTGCCAGCAGTTTTCCCCGCGGGGTAGCTTTCTTT	NA	NA	TRBV27	TRBJ1-1
CASSKGDPEGYTF	TGTGCCAGTAGTAAGGGGGACCCCGAAGGCTACACCTTC	NA	NA	TRBV19	TRBJ1-2
CASSLGGIPYNEQFF	TGTGCCAGCAGTTTGGGGGGAATCCCCTACAATGAGCAGTTCTTC	NA	NA	TRBV28	TRBJ2-1